The text below deals with one T cell receptor (beta chain). Which antigen it targets is not known. Per-base quality was not reported, and no clone a single base away is much larger than it. To sequence the TCRbeta CDR3 region, genomic DNA was isolated from the sorted cells. The immunoSEQ Assay was used for sequencing of TCRbeta CDR3 regions. Entries here come from immuneACCESS through TCRdb and include only in-frame sequences with V and J called. Some clones fail to appear in such tables; in the studies checked, an unresolved V gene covers under half of the shortfall, and the cause of the remainder is unknown. The sample table records 65,000 to 85,000 clones; 70% to 90% of these occur just once. In total, the top ten clones hold 2% to 2.5% of the sample. Patients with autoimmune disease history or receiving systemic immunosuppression were excluded from the trial. Peripheral blood for TCR sequencing was drawn from every dose cohort at baseline, at cycle 4 day 1 and at cycle 7 day 1. Samples came from an open-label, multicenter, first-in-human phase I dose-escalation trial of ivuxolimab. Adults with locally advanced or metastatic head and neck squamous cell, hepatocellular, melanoma or renal cell carcinoma were enrolled in the trial. CD4+ and CD8+ T cells were sorted separately from peripheral blood before TCR sequencing.

This sample was taken from a study of OX40 agonist ivuxolimab in advanced cancers. At the level of the whole study: Ivuxolimab was a fully human IgG2 agonistic monoclonal antibody targeting the costimulatory receptor OX40 (CD134). In the dose-escalation cohort, 70% to 90% of patients were male, and the mean age was approximately 60 years with a range of roughly 20 to 80. Of the roughly 50 dose-escalation patients, hepatocellular carcinoma was present in around 20, melanoma in approximately 15, renal cell carcinoma in 9 and head and neck cancer in 9. The monotherapy dose-escalation portion (N of about 47 patients) of the phase I ivuxolimab trial is reported in the paper. Prior anti-PD-1, anti-PD-L1 or anti-CTLA-4 therapy was permitted, and checkpoint inhibitors had been received by roughly two fifths of dose-escalation patients. The purpose of peripheral TCRbeta sequencing was to test whether ivuxolimab changed TCR sequence diversity and led to clonal T-cell expansion. Intravenous ivuxolimab was administered to patients every 2 weeks at six dose levels: 0.01, 0.1, 0.3, 1.5, 3 and 10 mg/kg. Partial responses occurred in three dose-escalation patients: two with cutaneous melanoma and one with hepatocellular carcinoma.

The CDR3 has 15 amino acids, counting the end cysteine and phenylalanine. Only the CDR3 part of the read is kept: 45 bases, read in frame from the first base. Looking up the germline V gene yields CDR1 SGDLS and CDR2 YYNGEE. Compared with germline, V lacks 4 bases and J lacks 4 bases; bases without a gene match: 3. What the research found in general, with its limitations: At doses from 0.1 to 3.0 mg/kg, clonal expansion was seen in both CD4+ and CD8+ blood T cells between baseline and week 6. Low levels of normalized T-cell clonal expansion were also shown by some nonresponding patients. Partial responders in the 0.1-3.0 mg/kg groups had among the lowest normalized peripheral clonal expansion, especially among CD8+ T cells. After ivuxolimab, CD8+ T cells had more expanded clones than CD4+ T cells on average. The antigen specificity of the peripheral T cells that underwent clonal expansion was not determined.

Here the chain combines TRBV9 and TRBJ2-5, with TRBD2 identical over 14 junction bases. This specimen consisted of CD4+ or CD8+ T cells sorted from blood, obtained in a trial of the OX40 agonist ivuxolimab. The receptor's source is an adult with an advanced solid tumor such as melanoma, head and neck, liver or kidney cancer. CDR3 protein: CASSTGTSGGETQYF. The DNA is TGTGCCAGCAGCACTGGGACTAGCGGGGGAGAGACCCAGTACTTC.